This TCR beta chain is from a study of cytotoxic CD8 clonotypes in ibrutinib-treated CLL. The intended depth for sequencing was 1 in 200,000 to 1 in 1 million T cells. Sequencing was performed with immunoSEQ multiplex PCR; in TCRdb, only in-frame clones are kept and a portion is missing. The table has roughly 70,000 clones, around nine tenths seen once. This clone came up once. Trimming removed 4 bases from V and 3 bases from J; junction bases left unmatched: 1. The CDR3 has 12 residues. Looked up from germline, CDR1 is SGHTS and CDR2 is YDEGEE. The genes are TRBV5-8 and TRBJ2-7; TRBD2 matches at 7 bases. The source of this sequence is a human donor with chronic lymphocytic leukemia. The sample was PBMCs, taken after 12 months of ibrutinib treatment. CDR3 region: CASSPGGYEQYF. In DNA, the CDR3 is TGTGCCAGCAGCCCGGGGGGCTACGAGCAGTACTTC.